This T cell receptor beta chain was recorded in a study of blood T cell repertoires in COVID-19. Generated by immunoSEQ multiplex PCR, the TCRdb table keeps only in-frame clones and is missing some. The sample records over 120,000 clones, more than 75% being singletons. This clone was seen just once. The length of the CDR3 is 15 residues. The V gene end was trimmed by 4 bases and the J gene end by 11 bases; junction bases not matched to a gene: 13. Per the germline V gene, CDR1 is MNHEY and CDR2 is SVGAGI. The TCR comes from a woman in her fifties or sixties with active or convalescent COVID-19. The chain links TRBV6-5 to TRBJ1-3, with 8 positions matching TRBD1. The sequencing sample was made of peripheral blood. The CDR3 spells CASSSTGQGRSSIYF. Here the CDR3 DNA reads TGTGCCAGCAGTTCGACTGGACAGGGCAGATCCTCCATATATTTT.